The clone carrying this T cell receptor beta chain has a single count. Its antigen is unknown. Germline V lookup: CDR1 LNHNV, CDR2 YYDKDF (reference sequence). Trimming stripped 0 bases from V and 5 bases from J, with 11 bases between. The CDR3 totals 14 residues. This sample stems from a study of T cells in localized non-small cell lung cancer. The method was immunoSEQ multiplex PCR; TCRdb's version includes in-frame clones alone and lacks a portion of them. The repertoire has over 55,000 clones, roughly nine tenths of them found once; the top ten carry over 1.5%. Study-wide results and limits: Longer survival (overall) was linked to higher T cell density in blood. Adjacent lung had a median approximately 50 of the 100 largest tumor clones. Only one tumor region was sequenced, so heterogeneity remains possible. Peak T cell clonality was found in uninvolved adjacent lung, exceeding tumor.

The receptor comes from a woman aged 35 to 70 with stage I lung adenocarcinoma. The source was peripheral blood, collected before any cancer treatment. The chain employs TRBV15 and TRBJ2-7; perhaps TRBD2 as D (5 bases). This chain's CDR3 is CATSRDPAGNEQYF. The CDR3 DNA is TGTGCCACCAGCAGAGATCCGGCCGGGAACGAGCAGTACTTC. The whole variable domain, remainder taken from reference TRBV15 and TRBJ2-7, is DAMVIQNPRYQVTQFGKPVTLSCSQTLNHNVMYWYQQKSSQAPKLLFHYYDKDFNNEADTPDNFQSRRPNTSFCFLDIRSPGLGDTAMYLCATSRDPAGNEQYFGPGTRLTVT.